This T cell receptor beta chain stems from a study of T cell responses to AZD1222 COVID-19 vaccine (dated by TCRdb to 2020 to 2023). About the full investigation: AZD1222 recipients with second doses at about 4 weeks or about 12 weeks were pooled, because spike-specific TCR depth and breadth did not differ between schedules. TCR sequencing covered 230 to 250 trial participants: 200 to 210 given two doses of AZD1222 and some 25 given two doses of MenACWY control vaccine. Trial participants were enrolled by age into subgroups of 18-55, 56-69 and 70-plus years, and around 150, 28 and 57 TCR-sequenced participants, respectively, were included in these subgroups. General conclusions and limits of the study: After two AZD1222 doses, spike-specific TCR breadth and depth were significantly higher than at day 0 and than in MenACWY recipients. The whole spike protein was spanned by vaccine-associated CD4 TCRs, and dominant responses were seen in regions 160-218 and 743-854. No day 14 peak-response samples were available, so repertoires were characterized only after the peak T cell response. Conclusions about previously exposed vaccinees are limited, since just 5 or 6 AZD1222 recipients were seropositive for SARS-CoV-2 at baseline. In the small 56-69-year group, the increase in depth fell short of significance, most likely because of low power. Participants were mostly white British and included more females than males, and it was suggested by the authors that clonal diversity may have been underestimated. Reportedly, close to half of the unique spike-specific TCRs recognized epitopes lying outside the regions that are mutated in the B.1.351 and B.1.1.7 variants.

Regarding this clone: Which antigen it targets is not known. Qualities for individual bases were not recorded, and no much larger clone is one base off.

The CDR3 regions of human TCRbeta chains were analyzed by immunosequencing. The published analysis was carried out like this. Repertoire TCRs were checked for matches against a reference library of SARS-CoV-2-specific TCRs that had been generated using the MIRA antigen-specificity platform. Breadth meant the fraction of unique TCRs that were SARS-CoV-2-associated, whereas depth meant the fraction of total T cells that were SARS-CoV-2-associated. Each spike-specific TCR was assigned to its reactive spike region and to a CD4 or CD8 class using the MIRA data. Log10-transformed breadth and depth values were compared by one-way ANOVA with Sidak's multiple comparisons tests. The immuneACCESS repertoire file appears here via TCRdb, limited to in-frame rearrangements. These files lack a portion of the clones; in checked studies, under half of the deficit traces to unresolved V genes, and the cause of the others is not known. The DNA was the basis for D and trimming; V, J and clone size are from that table. The sample includes some 130,000 clones, with just over 90% observed a single time. The ten largest clones take up 6.9% of the sample.

The sample's time point label, decoded: baseline before first vaccination. Vaccinee samples came from UK trials COV001 and COV002, including a single-blind randomized controlled phase 2/3 trial of AZD1222 (ChAdOx1 nCoV-19) in healthy adults. For TCRbeta chain sequencing, PBMC samples were collected from trial participants at day 0 and at day 28 after the second dose. CDR1 and CDR2, per the germline V gene, are SGHVS and FNYEAQ. Taken from cysteine to phenylalanine, the CDR3 has 16 residues. Of all the DNA, just the CDR3 is kept, 48 bases in frame from base 1. V drops 5 bases and J drops 0 bases, leaving 16 bases in between.

The material was peripheral blood, obtained on day 0 of AZD1222 vaccination. The sequence was obtained from an adult in good health. The rearrangement combines TRBV7-6 with TRBJ1-2, and perhaps TRBD1 as D gene, on 6 matching bases. CDR3 region: CASSPDRLPANYGYTF. Here is the DNA: TGTGCCAGCAGCCCCGACAGGCTACCAGCTAACTATGGCTACACCTTC.